These 19 T cell receptor beta chains were all obtained from the same sample, sequenced in a study of shared clonotypes between healthy human individuals. Profiling relied on immunoSEQ multiplex PCR, and the TCRdb table lists in-frame clones only, not all of them. Among some 1,400,000 clones, roughly 96% were seen once, and the ten largest hold roughly 1.2%. The sequenced sample consisted of naive CD4+ T cells sorted from blood. Subset described: CD45RA+ positively selected. Source of these receptors: a man aged 25-45 years in good health.

V gene TRBV19 combines with J gene TRBJ2-7, with TRBD1 as a possible D gene (6 bases). Germline CDR1 reads LNHDA; CDR2 reads SQIVND (reference sequence). The CDR3 has 13 residues. V was pared by 5 bases and J by 6 bases, with 14 bases between. In DNA form, the CDR3 reads TGTGCCAGTAGTTCCCAGGACAGCGCCGAGCAGTACTTC. This codes for CASSSQDSAEQYF.

The rearrangement uses TRBV27 and TRBJ2-1; 12 bases fit TRBD2. The V segment lost 0 bases and the J segment 1 base; nucleotides outside the gene matches: 10. Germline V gene lookup returns CDR1 MNHEY and CDR2 SMNVEV (reference sequence). The CDR3 is 20 residues long. This chain's CDR3 is CASSLSGLAGGPFSYNEQFF. Written as DNA, the CDR3 is TGTGCCAGCAGTTTATCGGGGCTAGCGGGAGGGCCATTTTCCTACAATGAGCAGTTCTTC.

The chain employs TRBV9 and TRBJ2-2; no firm D call. The CDR3 spans 14 residues. Trimming pared 3 bases from V and 2 bases from J, leaving 8 bases between. The germline V gene encodes CDR1 SGDLS and CDR2 YYNGEE. CDR3 protein: CASSGAVNTGELFF. The CDR3 region has the DNA TGTGCCAGCAGCGGCGCTGTTAACACCGGGGAGCTGTTTTTT.

The chain combines TRBV7-9 with TRBJ2-1; 7 bases are shared with TRBD2. This CDR3 contains 16 residues. Germline lookup yields CDR1 SEHNR and CDR2 FQNEAQ (reference sequence). V trimming: 1 base; J trimming: 2 bases; junction bases outside the gene matches: 5. CDR3 nucleotides: TGTGCCAGCAGCTTAGACGTGGGAGGGCCCTACAATGAGCAGTTCTTC. Translating gives CASSLDVGGPYNEQFF. Full variable domain (rest looked up from reference TRBV7-9 and TRBJ2-1): DTGVSQNPRHKITKRGQNVTFRCDPISEHNRLYWYRQTLGQGPEFLTYFQNEAQLEKSRLLSDRFSAERPKGSFSTLEIQRTEQGDSAMYLCASSLDVGGPYNEQFFGPGTRLTVL.

The rearrangement joins TRBV5-4 to TRBJ2-7, with D uncertain. The CDR3 loop spans 14 amino acids. Trimming shortened V by 1 base and J by 2 bases, and 10 bases separated the two germline ends. Germline-derived CDR1 and CDR2 are SGHNT and YYREEE (reference sequence). In DNA, the CDR3 is TGTGCCAGCAGCTTGACGGGCCCAGCCTACGAGCAGTACTTC. It codes for CASSLTGPAYEQYF. The entire variable domain, with the rest obtained from reference TRBV5-4 and TRBJ2-7, is as follows: ETGVTQSPTHLIKTRGQQVTLRCSSQSGHNTVSWYQQALGQGPQFIFQYYREEENGRGNFPPRFSGLQFPNYSSELNVNALELDDSALYLCASSLTGPAYEQYFGPGTRLTVT.

The rearrangement joins TRBV12-5 to TRBJ2-2; 10 bases align to TRBD1. Per the germline V gene, CDR1 is LGHNT and CDR2 is FRNRAP. The CDR3 contains 15 residues. V trimming: 4 bases; J trimming: 6 bases; junction bases outside the gene matches: 5. The CDR3 reads CASGSGTGAPGELFF. In nucleotides, the CDR3 is TGTGCTAGTGGTTCCGGGACAGGGGCGCCCGGGGAGCTGTTTTTT. The variable domain in full, completed from reference TRBV12-5 and TRBJ2-2, reads DARVTQTPRHKVTEMGQEVTMRCQPILGHNTVFWYRQTMMQGLELLAYFRNRAPLDDSGMPKDRFSAEMPDATLATLKIQPSEPRDSAVYFCASGSGTGAPGELFFGEGSRLTVL.

J is TRBJ2-6 and V is TRBV7-9, with 7 bases aligning to TRBD1. Looked up from germline, CDR1 is SEHNR and CDR2 is FQNEAQ (reference sequence). The J segment lost 2 bases and the V segment lost 4 bases, leaving 14 bases of the junction unmatched. This CDR3 has 19 residues. CDR3 residues: CASSWKGDRPGTGANVLTF. The CDR3 coding sequence is TGTGCCAGCAGCTGGAAGGGGGACAGACCAGGGACTGGGGCCAACGTCCTGACTTTC.

This clone was observed once. The rearrangement uses TRBV25-1 and TRBJ2-7; D uncertain. The CDR3 is 13 amino acids. The V end lost 3 bases, the J end lost 5 bases, and 11 bases lay between the germline ends. Germline V CDR1 and CDR2: MGHDK, SYGVNS. The CDR3 sequence is CASSEPARDEQYF. The CDR3, as DNA: TGTGCCAGCAGTGAGCCGGCGCGCGACGAGCAGTACTTC.

The genes are TRBV28 and TRBJ1-2, with a possible D match to TRBD1 (6 bases). V was trimmed by 6 bases and J by 8 bases, leaving 19 bases between them. Germline values: CDR1 MDHEN, CDR2 SYDVKM. CDR3 length: 14 amino acids. CDR3 residues: CASSRRGWADGYTF. CDR3 bases: TGTGCCAGCAGCCGTAGGGGGTGGGCGGACGGCTACACCTTC.

The chain has TRBV5-1 and TRBJ2-2; 9 bases line up with TRBD1. Unmatched junction bases numbered 6, after V lost 2 bases and J lost 4 bases. CDR1 is SGHRS and CDR2 is YFSETQ in the germline V gene. The CDR3 totals 16 residues. CDR3 residues: CASSFLDRGSTGELFF. The DNA of the CDR3 is TGCGCCAGCAGCTTTCTGGACAGGGGTTCCACCGGGGAGCTGTTTTTT.

The chain recombines TRBV6-6 with TRBJ1-5, with 7 nucleotides matching TRBD1. After removal of 2 bases from V and 7 bases from J, the junction contained 5 bases not matched to a gene. CDR3 length equals 14 residues. CDR1 and CDR2 from the germline V gene are MNHNY and SVGAGI (reference sequence). The CDR3 protein is CASSYLTGVQPQHF. In DNA, the CDR3 is TGTGCCAGCAGTTACCTCACAGGGGTACAGCCCCAGCATTTT.

This rearrangement joins TRBV9 to TRBJ2-1, with 9 bases identical to TRBD2. Germline-derived CDR1 and CDR2 are SGDLS and YYNGEE. Losses at the gene ends were 0 bases for V and 7 bases for J; bases not matched to a gene: 11. This CDR3 spans 17 amino acids. The CDR3 sequence is CASSVGSGREYGNEQFF. CDR3 DNA: TGTGCCAGCAGCGTAGGTAGCGGGAGAGAGTACGGGAATGAGCAGTTCTTC.

This sequence joins TRBV6-1 and TRBJ2-5; D is possibly TRBD1 (5 bases). In germline, CDR1 is MNHNS, CDR2 SASEGT. Trimming left V 5 bases short and J 3 bases short, with 10 bases between. The CDR3 runs to 13 residues. For the CDR3, the DNA is TGTGCCAGCAGTTTTGACAGAGAAGAGACCCAGTACTTC. It yields the protein CASSFDREETQYF.

Remarks on this clone: Other nucleotide sequences from this sample produce the same CDR3. The chain carries TRBV9 and TRBJ1-1; no firm D call. Trimming removed 0 bases at V and 2 bases at J, with 8 bases between. Germline CDR1 SGDLS, CDR2 YYNGEE. CDR3 length: 14 residues. The CDR3 loop reads CASSVGHVNTEAFF. Written as DNA, the CDR3 is TGTGCCAGCAGCGTAGGCCATGTAAACACTGAAGCTTTCTTT.

This clone was seen once. CDR3 sequence (DNA): TGTGCCAGCAGCGGCGGACCTACAGGGGGGTTTAATGAAAAACTGTTTTTT. Translated, it gives CASSGGPTGGFNEKLFF. This chain uses TRBV11-3 with TRBJ1-4; 8 bases are shared with TRBD1. Losses at the gene ends were 5 bases for V and 4 bases for J; bases not matched to a gene: 12. CDR1 is SGHNT and CDR2 is YENEEA in the germline V gene. The CDR3 is made up of 17 amino acids.

The chain links TRBV10-2 to TRBJ1-4, with 8 bases fitting TRBD1. The trim removed 2 bases at V and 7 bases at J, leaving 9 bases unmatched. Germline V lookup: CDR1 WSHSY, CDR2 SAAADI. This CDR3 comprises 16 residues. The CDR3 is CASSEPSGTGVEKLFF. The CDR3, as DNA: TGCGCCAGCAGTGAGCCCTCGGGGACAGGAGTTGAAAAACTGTTTTTT.

CDR3 protein: CATSKDRAYEQYF. The CDR3 bases are TGTGCCACCAGCAAAGACAGAGCCTACGAGCAGTACTTC. The genes are TRBV15 and TRBJ2-7; perhaps TRBD1 as D (5 bases). The V gene's germline CDR1 is LNHNV and CDR2 YYDKDF (reference sequence). The CDR3 is 13 amino acids. V shed 4 bases and J shed 2 bases, with 9 bases lying between them.

This chain joins TRBV10-1 and TRBJ2-3; 9 nucleotides agree with TRBD2. Germline V gene data show CDR1 as WNHNN and CDR2 as SYGVQD (reference sequence). The CDR3 consists of 15 residues. J was trimmed by 5 bases and V by 11 bases; bases with no gene match: 14. CDR3 loop: CAPGGGGRGKDTQYF. CDR3 sequence (DNA): TGCGCCCCGGGGGGCGGCGGGAGGGGGAAAGATACGCAGTATTTT.

CDR3 DNA: TGCGCCAGCAGCTGGGGGGTGAGGACTGGAACCTACAATGAGCAGTTCTTC. Encoded protein: CASSWGVRTGTYNEQFF. The chain links TRBV5-1 to TRBJ2-1; a possible D gene is TRBD2 (6 bases). This CDR3 has 17 amino acids. Germline assignment: CDR1 SGHRS and CDR2 YFSETQ. Between the trimmed V and J ends, which lost 3 bases and 2 bases, there was a span of 18 bases.